This record concerns one T cell receptor beta chain sequence. Its antigen is undetermined. The data derive from a study of T cell responses to AZD1222 COVID-19 vaccine. Background on the study: Timing groups of about 4 and about 12 weeks for second doses were pooled.

Germline lookup yields CDR1 SGHRS and CDR2 YFSETQ. The CDR3 runs 14 residues. Trimming took 0 bases from V and 2 from J, leaving 8 bases between them. Profiled with immunoSEQ multiplex PCR; TCRdb holds only in-frame clones, not every one. The sample lists some 120,000 clones; roughly 84% were seen once. Notes on the study in general: Donors skewed white British and female; clonal diversity was possibly underestimated. Spike-specific TCR repertoires showed rising breadth and depth after two AZD1222 doses.

The sample in question was peripheral blood, obtained on day 0 of AZD1222 vaccination. This clonotype was sampled from an adult in good health. V gene TRBV5-1 combines with J gene TRBJ1-1; D not certain. DNA of the CDR3: TGCGCCAGCAGCTTGGTATCGCATAACACTGAAGCTTTCTTT. It encodes CASSLVSHNTEAFF.